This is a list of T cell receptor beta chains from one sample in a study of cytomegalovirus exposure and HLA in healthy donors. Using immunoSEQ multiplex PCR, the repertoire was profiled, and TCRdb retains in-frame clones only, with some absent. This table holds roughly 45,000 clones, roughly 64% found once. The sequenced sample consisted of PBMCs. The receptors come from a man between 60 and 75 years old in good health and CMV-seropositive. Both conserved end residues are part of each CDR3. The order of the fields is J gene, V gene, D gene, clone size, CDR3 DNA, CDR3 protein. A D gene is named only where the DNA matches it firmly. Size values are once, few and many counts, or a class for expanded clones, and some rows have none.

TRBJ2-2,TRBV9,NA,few,TGTGCCAGCAGCGCTAGTGGCGACACCGGGGAGCTGTTTTTT,CASSASGDTGELFF
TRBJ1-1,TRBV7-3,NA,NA,TGTGCCAGCAGCTTAATGGCGAACACTGAAGCTTTCTTT,CASSLMANTEAFF
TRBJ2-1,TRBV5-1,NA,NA,TGCGCCAGCAGCCCCACGGGGTGGGACAATGAGCAGTTCTTC,CASSPTGWDNEQFF
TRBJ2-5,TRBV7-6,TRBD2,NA,TGTGCCAGCCGGGGGGACCAAGAGACCCAGTACTTC,CASRGDQETQYF
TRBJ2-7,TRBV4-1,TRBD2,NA,TGCGCCAGCAGCCAAGCGACTAGCGGGAGATCAAGGGAGCAGTACTTC,CASSQATSGRSREQYF
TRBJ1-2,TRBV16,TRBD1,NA,TGTGCCAGCAGCCAAATTCTCCGGGACAGGGAGGTGAATGGCTACACCTTC,CASSQILRDREVNGYTF
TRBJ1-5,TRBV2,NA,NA,TGTGCCAGCAGTGAAAGGTCAGCCTACTATAGCAATCAGCCCCAGCATTTT,CASSERSAYYSNQPQHF
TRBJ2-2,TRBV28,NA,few,TGTGCCAGCAGTGCCCGATCACTAGGTTGGGTCGGGGAGCTGTTTTTT,CASSARSLGWVGELFF
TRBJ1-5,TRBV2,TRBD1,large,TGTGCCAGCAGTTACCTGGACAGGGGTAATCAGCCCCAGCATTTT,CASSYLDRGNQPQHF
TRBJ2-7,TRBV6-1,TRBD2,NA,TGTGCCAGCAAAACTAGCGGAAACTACGAGCAGTACTTC,CASKTSGNYEQYF
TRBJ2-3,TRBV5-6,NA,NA,TGTGCCAGCAGCTTCTCACAGCCATTCAAGCAGTATTTT,CASSFSQPFKQYF
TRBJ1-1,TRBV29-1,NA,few,TGCAGCGTCTGGGGGGGAGGGACTGAAGCTTTCTTT,CSVWGGGTEAFF
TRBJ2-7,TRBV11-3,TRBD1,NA,TGTGCCAGCAGCTTATGGGGGACAGGAGCTTCTCCCCTACCCTACGAGCAGTACTTC,CASSLWGTGASPLPYEQYF
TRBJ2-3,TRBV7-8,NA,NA,TGTGCCAGCAGCCAGCGGACAGATACGCAGTATTTT,CASSQRTDTQYF
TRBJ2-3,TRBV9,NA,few,TGTGCCAGCAGCGTGGCACCACCAGATACGCAGTATTTT,CASSVAPPDTQYF
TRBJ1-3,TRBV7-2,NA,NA,TGTGCCAGCAGCTTAAATTCCCTCCCAAGGGGAGGAAACACCATATATTTT,CASSLNSLPRGGNTIYF
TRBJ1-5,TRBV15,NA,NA,TGTGCCACCAGCAGCCCAAATCAGCCCCAGCATTTT,CATSSPNQPQHF
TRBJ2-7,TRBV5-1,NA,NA,TGCGCCAGCAGCTCCGACCCTCGGACGGGATCCTACGAGCAGTACTTC,CASSSDPRTGSYEQYF
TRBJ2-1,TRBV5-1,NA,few,TGCGCCAGCAGCCTCTTGCAGGGAACCTACAATGAGCAGTTCTTC,CASSLLQGTYNEQFF
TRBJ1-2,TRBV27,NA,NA,TGTGCCAGCAGTTGGGGAGGGCAGAAAGGTGGCTACACCTTC,CASSWGGQKGGYTF
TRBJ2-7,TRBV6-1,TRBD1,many,TGTGCCAGCACCCGGACAGGCGCATACGAGCAGTACTTC,CASTRTGAYEQYF
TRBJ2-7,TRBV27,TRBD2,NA,TGTGCCAGCAGTTCTAGCGGGGGAACTTTCGGTTACGAGCAGTACTTC,CASSSSGGTFGYEQYF
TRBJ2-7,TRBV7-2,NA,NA,TGTGCCAGCAGCCCTACGGGTGGGAGCGGCTACGAGCAGTACTTC,CASSPTGGSGYEQYF
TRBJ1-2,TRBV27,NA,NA,TGTGCCAGCAGTTTAACGGTAGCTAACTATGGCTACACCTTC,CASSLTVANYGYTF